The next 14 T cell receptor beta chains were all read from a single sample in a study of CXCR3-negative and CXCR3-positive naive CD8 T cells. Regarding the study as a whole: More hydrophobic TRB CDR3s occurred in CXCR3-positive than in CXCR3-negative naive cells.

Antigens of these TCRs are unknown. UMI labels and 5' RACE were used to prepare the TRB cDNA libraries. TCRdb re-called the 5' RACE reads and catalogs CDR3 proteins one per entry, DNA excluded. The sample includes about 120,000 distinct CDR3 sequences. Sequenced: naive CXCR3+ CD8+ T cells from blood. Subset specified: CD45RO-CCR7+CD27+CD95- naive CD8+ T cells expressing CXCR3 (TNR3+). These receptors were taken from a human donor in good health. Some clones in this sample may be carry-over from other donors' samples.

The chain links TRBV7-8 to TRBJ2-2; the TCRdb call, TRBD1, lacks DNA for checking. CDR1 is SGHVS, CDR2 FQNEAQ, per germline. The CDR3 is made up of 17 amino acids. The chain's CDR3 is CASSLVSRQGATGELFF. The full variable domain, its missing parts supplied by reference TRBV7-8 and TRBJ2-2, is GAGVSQSPRYKVAKRGQDVALRCDPISGHVSLFWYQQALGQGPEFLTYFQNEAQLDKSGLPSDRFFAERPEGSVSTLKIQRTQQEDSAVYLCASSLVSRQGATGELFFGEGSRLTVL.

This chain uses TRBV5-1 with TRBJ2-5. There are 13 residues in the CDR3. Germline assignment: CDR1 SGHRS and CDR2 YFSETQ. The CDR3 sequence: CASSLGTEETQYF.

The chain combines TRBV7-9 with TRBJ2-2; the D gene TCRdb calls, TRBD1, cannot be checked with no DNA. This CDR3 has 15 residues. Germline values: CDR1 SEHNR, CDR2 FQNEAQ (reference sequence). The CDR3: CASSFATGEPGELFF.

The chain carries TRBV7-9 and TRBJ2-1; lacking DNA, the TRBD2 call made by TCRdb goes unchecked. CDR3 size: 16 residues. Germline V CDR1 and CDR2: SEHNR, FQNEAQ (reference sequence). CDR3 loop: CASSPLAGGSYNEQFF.

The CDR3 here is CASPPEGACFSYNEQFF. V usage is TRBV6-4 and J usage is TRBJ2-1; TCRdb indicates TRBD1, and absent DNA this call remains unverified. The CDR3 totals 17 residues. Germline CDR1 and CDR2: MRHNA and SNTAGT.

CDR3 protein: CSVDAGTGVGNTIYF. The chain combines TRBV29-1 with TRBJ1-3; TCRdb proposes TRBD1, but this gene call is untestable without DNA. Germline V gives CDR1 SQVTM, CDR2 ANQGSEA. The CDR3 covers 15 residues.

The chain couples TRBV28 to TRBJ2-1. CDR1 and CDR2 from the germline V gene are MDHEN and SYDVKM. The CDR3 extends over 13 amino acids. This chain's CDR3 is CAGSRLQRNEQFF.

CDR3 in amino acids: CASTNDRAFGEQYF. The chain uses TRBV6-1 and TRBJ2-7; checking the TCRdb D call of TRBD1 is not possible without DNA. CDR1 is MNHNS, CDR2 SASEGT, per germline. CDR3 size: 14 residues.

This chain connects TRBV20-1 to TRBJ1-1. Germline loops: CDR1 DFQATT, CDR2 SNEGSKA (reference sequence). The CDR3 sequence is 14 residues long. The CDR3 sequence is CSAPPSRGGPEAFF.

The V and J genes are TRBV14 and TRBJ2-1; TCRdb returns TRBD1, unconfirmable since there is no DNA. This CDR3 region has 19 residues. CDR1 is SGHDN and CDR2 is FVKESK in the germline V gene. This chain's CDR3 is CASSQSWSPQGLTYNEQFF.

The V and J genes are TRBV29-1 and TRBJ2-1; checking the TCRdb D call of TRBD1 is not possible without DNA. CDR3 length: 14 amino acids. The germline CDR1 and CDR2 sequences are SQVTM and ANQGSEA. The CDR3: CSARPGPDNNEQFF.

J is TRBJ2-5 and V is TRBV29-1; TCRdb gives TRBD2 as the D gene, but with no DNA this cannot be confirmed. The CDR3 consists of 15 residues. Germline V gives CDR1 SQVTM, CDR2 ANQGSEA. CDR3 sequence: CSVGVGETHPETQYF.

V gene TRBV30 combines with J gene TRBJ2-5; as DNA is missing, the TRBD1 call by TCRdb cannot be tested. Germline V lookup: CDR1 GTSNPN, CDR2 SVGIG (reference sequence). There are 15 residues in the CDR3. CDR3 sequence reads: CAWHKRQGARETQYF.

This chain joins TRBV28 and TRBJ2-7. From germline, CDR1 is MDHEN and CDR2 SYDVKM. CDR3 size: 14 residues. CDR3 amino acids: CASRFWADTYEQYF.